Following are 19 T cell receptor beta chains from one sample sequenced in a study of T cell responses to AZD1222 COVID-19 vaccine. Repertoires were generated with immunoSEQ multiplex PCR, while TCRdb's copy carries only in-frame clones and drops some. The data show 93,000 or so clones, with 80% to 90% seen just once and about 20% held by the top ten. The source material was peripheral blood, sampled on day 0 of AZD1222 vaccination. The receptors were sampled from an adult in good health.

This chain links TRBV11-3 with TRBJ2-3; the match to TRBD2 covers 7 bases. The germline V gene has CDR1 SGHNT and CDR2 YENEEA. V gave up 3 bases and J gave up 1 base; unmatched junction bases: 19. The CDR3 has 20 residues. The CDR3 DNA sequence: TGTGCCAGCAGCTTGGGGGACTCCCGGACTAGACAAACTCGCACAGATACGCAGTATTTT. Encoded protein: CASSLGDSRTRQTRTDTQYF.

The chain couples TRBV5-1 to TRBJ2-2, with D unclear. The CDR3 contains 15 residues. Germline-derived CDR1 and CDR2 are SGHRS and YFSETQ. The ends were cut back, 4 bases at V and 2 bases at J, with 12 bases in the middle. CDR3 sequence: CASSGYGPNTGELFF. In DNA form, the CDR3 reads TGCGCCAGCAGCGGATACGGACCCAACACCGGGGAGCTGTTTTTT.

The chain recombines TRBV14 with TRBJ1-3; D gene uncertain. Trimming removed 1 base from V and 0 bases from J, with 13 bases in between. The CDR3 runs to 17 residues. CDR1 is SGHDN and CDR2 is FVKESK in the germline V gene. The CDR3: CASSQVGYPHSGNTIYF. The DNA for the CDR3 is TGTGCCAGCAGCCAAGTTGGTTACCCCCACTCTGGAAACACCATATATTTT.

This rearrangement joins TRBV19 to TRBJ1-5; 7 nucleotides match TRBD1. V dropped 5 bases and J dropped 0; count of bases not matched to a gene: 10. The CDR3 length is 17 residues. Germline V lookup: CDR1 LNHDA, CDR2 SQIVND (reference sequence). The CDR3 DNA sequence: TGTGCCAGTAGTCCACGATGGACAGGTGATAGCAATCAGCCCCAGCATTTT. This gives the protein CASSPRWTGDSNQPQHF.

The V gene is TRBV5-1, the J gene TRBJ2-5, with D maybe TRBD1 (6 bases). Trimming stripped 6 bases from V and 5 bases from J, with 17 bases between. This CDR3 is built from 14 residues. Germline lookup yields CDR1 SGHRS and CDR2 YFSETQ. Here the CDR3 DNA reads TGCGCCAGCACGGGCAGGGGCGGAAAGGAGACCCAGTACTTC. Translating it yields CASTGRGGKETQYF.

The gene calls are TRBV9 and TRBJ2-6; 8 nucleotides line up with TRBD1. Germline V gene sequence: CDR1 SGDLS, CDR2 YYNGEE. The CDR3 contains 18 residues. V gave up 0 bases and J gave up 2 bases; unmatched junction bases: 7. DNA for the CDR3: TGTGCCAGCAGCGTAGAGGACAGGGCTGCTCCTGGGGCCAACGTCCTGACTTTC. Its protein is CASSVEDRAAPGANVLTF.

This chain uses TRBV5-1 with TRBJ2-1, with no clear D. The CDR3 covers 14 residues. Between the trimmed V and J ends, which lost 4 bases and 0 bases, there was a span of 8 bases. Germline CDR1 SGHRS, CDR2 YFSETQ. As DNA, the CDR3 is TGCGCCAGCAGCCCGTTGAGCTCCTACAATGAGCAGTTCTTC. The encoded protein is CASSPLSSYNEQFF.

This chain connects TRBV7-2 to TRBJ2-7; TRBD2 matches 12 bases. With V trimmed by 1 base and J by 5 bases, 3 bases remained unmatched. This CDR3 spans 15 amino acids. Looked up from germline, CDR1 is SGHTA and CDR2 is FQGNSA. Written as DNA, the CDR3 is TGTGCCAGCAGCTTAGGGCTAGCGGGAGGGAACGAGCAGTACTTC. Its translation is CASSLGLAGGNEQYF.

The V gene is TRBV6-2 or TRBV6-3, the J gene TRBJ1-4; D not certain. This CDR3 has 15 residues. Germline-derived CDR1 and CDR2 are MNHEY and SVGEGT. The ends were cut back, 0 bases at V and 7 bases at J, with 12 bases in the middle. The CDR3, as DNA: TGTGCCAGCAGTTACTCCTGGACCGGAGGTGAAAAACTGTTTTTT. Translation gives CASSYSWTGGEKLFF.

V is TRBV11-3 and J is TRBJ2-5, with D perhaps TRBD1 (5 bases). Germline V gene data show CDR1 as SGHNT and CDR2 as YENEEA. CDR3 length equals 13 residues. V was trimmed by 5 bases and J by 3 bases, leaving 10 bases between them. CDR3 sequence (DNA): TGTGCCAGCAGCCGACAGCGAGAAGAGACCCAGTACTTC. It encodes CASSRQREETQYF.

This clone has just a few counts. The chain has TRBV7-9 and TRBJ2-7, with D possibly matching TRBD1 (6 bases). V lost 6 bases to trimming and J lost 3 bases, with 18 bases between them. Germline CDR1 is SEHNR and CDR2 is FQNEAQ (reference sequence). The CDR3 sequence is 15 residues long. The DNA of the CDR3 is TGTGCCAGCAGGGGCACAGGGAAAAGAGTCTACGAGCAGTACTTC. Protein: CASRGTGKRVYEQYF.

The count of this clone is one. CDR3 bases: TGTGCCAGCAGCTCTATAGCGGGTAAAGGGGACACCGGGGAGCTGTTTTTT. Its protein product is CASSSIAGKGDTGELFF. The chain joins TRBV7-9 to TRBJ2-2; TRBD2 agrees at 7 bases. CDR3 length: 17 amino acids. The trim removed 4 bases at V and 3 bases at J, leaving 11 bases unmatched. Germline V gene sequence: CDR1 SEHNR, CDR2 FQNEAQ (reference sequence).

V usage is TRBV19 and J usage is TRBJ1-5; TRBD1 matches 9 bases. The junction had 10 bases not matched to a gene; V was cut back by 7 bases and J by 3 bases. Germline assignment: CDR1 LNHDA and CDR2 SQIVND (reference sequence). This CDR3 has 16 residues. CDR3 residues: CASNNRDRENNQPQHF. In DNA form, the CDR3 reads TGTGCCAGTAACAACCGGGACAGGGAGAACAATCAGCCCCAGCATTTT.

This chain joins TRBV6-6 and TRBJ2-1; 11 nucleotides match TRBD2. This CDR3 spans 17 amino acids. V was clipped by 5 bases and J by 5 bases; unmatched bases: 11. Germline CDR1 reads MNHNY; CDR2 reads SVGAGI (reference sequence). The CDR3 protein is CASSPPPSSGGHNEQFF. The CDR3 DNA follows: TGTGCCAGCAGTCCACCGCCCTCTAGCGGGGGGCACAATGAGCAGTTCTTC.

A word on this clone: Mismatch with germline at one junction end may stem from a read error. The V gene is TRBV11-2, the J gene TRBJ1-1, with 7 bases that match TRBD1. Germline values: CDR1 SGHAT, CDR2 FQNNGV. The CDR3 runs 16 residues. CDR3 in DNA: TGTGCCAGCACCTTACGGTTGACAGGGCGTAGCACTGAAGCTTTCTTT. Amino acid sequence: CASTLRLTGRSTEAFF.

The chain is built from TRBV7-2 and TRBJ2-1; D unclear. The germline V and J ends were trimmed by 7 bases and 6 bases, with 7 bases remaining between them. Per germline, CDR1 SGHTA and CDR2 FQGNSA. There are 11 residues in the CDR3. For the CDR3, the DNA is TGTGCCAGCACCCCGGCCAATGAGCAGTTCTTC. This sequence encodes CASTPANEQFF.

The V and J genes are TRBV29-1 and TRBJ2-1; 8 nucleotides line up with TRBD1. V trimming: 6 bases; J trimming: 9 bases; junction bases outside the gene matches: 7. From germline, CDR1 is SQVTM and CDR2 ANQGSEA. The CDR3 extends over 12 amino acids. The CDR3 is CSVRSQGGEQFF. Here the CDR3 DNA reads TGCAGCGTCCGGTCACAGGGGGGTGAGCAGTTCTTC.

V is TRBV6-5 and J is TRBJ1-4; perhaps TRBD1 as D (6 bases). The CDR3 extends over 15 amino acids. CDR1 is MNHEY and CDR2 is SVGAGI in the germline V gene. Deletions cut 4 bases from V and 7 bases from J, with 16 bases between. The CDR3: CASSSPGARGEKLFF. The CDR3 DNA reads as TGTGCCAGCAGTTCCCCAGGGGCGAGGGGTGAAAAACTGTTTTTT.

This chain links TRBV3-1 (or the pseudogene TRBV3-2) with TRBJ2-5; 11 positions match TRBD2. Germline-derived CDR1 and CDR2 are LGHDT and YNNKEL (reference sequence). V shed 0 bases and J 4 bases; nucleotides not matched to a gene: 4. This CDR3 has 16 amino acids. This chain's CDR3 is CASSQDLTSGVETQYF. DNA of the CDR3: TGTGCCAGCAGCCAAGATTTGACTAGCGGGGTAGAGACCCAGTACTTC.